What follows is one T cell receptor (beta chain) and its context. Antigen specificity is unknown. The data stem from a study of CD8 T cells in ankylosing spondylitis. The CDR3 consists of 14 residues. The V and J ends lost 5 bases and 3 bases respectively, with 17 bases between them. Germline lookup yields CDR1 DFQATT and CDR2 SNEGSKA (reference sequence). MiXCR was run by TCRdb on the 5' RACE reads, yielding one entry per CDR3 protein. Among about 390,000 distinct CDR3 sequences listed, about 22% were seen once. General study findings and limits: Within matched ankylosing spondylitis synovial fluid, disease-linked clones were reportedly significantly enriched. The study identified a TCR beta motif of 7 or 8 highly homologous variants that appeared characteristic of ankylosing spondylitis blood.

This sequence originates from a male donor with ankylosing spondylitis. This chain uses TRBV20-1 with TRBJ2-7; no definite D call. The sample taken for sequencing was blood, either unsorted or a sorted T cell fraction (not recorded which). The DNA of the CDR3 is TGCAGTGCTGATCTTTGGGTAGGAGTCTACGAGCAGTACTTC. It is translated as CSADLWVGVYEQYF.